Listed here are 19 T cell receptor beta chains from one sample, sequenced in a study of Graves' ophthalmopathy and Graves' hyperthyroidism. The sequenced template was RNA, covering the TCR beta CDR3 region. RT-PCR with HTBI primers came first, then second-round multiplex PCR. One entry per CDR3 protein results from TCRdb running MiXCR on the multiplex PCR reads. The sample lists approximately 210,000 distinct CDR3 sequences, approximately 29% occurring once. Sequencing input: peripheral blood. Source of these receptors: a man between 45 and 60 years old with Graves' ophthalmopathy.

This chain uses TRBV7-2 with TRBJ2-6, with a tentative D call TRBD2 (5 bases). Germline assignment: CDR1 SGHTA and CDR2 FQGNSA. CDR3 length equals 16 residues. V was clipped by 0 bases and J by 2 bases, with 8 bases between them. CDR3 coding DNA: TGTGCCAGCAGCTTAGCGGAGGATACTGGGGCCAACGTCCTGACTTTC. It is translated as CASSLAEDTGANVLTF.

The J gene is TRBJ2-7, the V gene TRBV7-2, with D tentatively TRBD1 or TRBD2 (5 bases each). Deletions cut 5 bases from V and 2 bases from J, with 13 bases between. The CDR3 is 14 residues long. The germline V gene has CDR1 SGHTA and CDR2 FQGNSA. The CDR3 bases are TGTGCCAGCAGCCTGAGGGACGGAACCTACGAGCAGTACTTC. Translation gives CASSLRDGTYEQYF.

The sample holds many counts of this clonotype. The chain joins TRBV2 to TRBJ2-2, with D uncertain. V lost 3 bases and J lost 0, with 2 bases in between. CDR1 is SNHLY, CDR2 FYNNEI, per germline. The CDR3 is 13 residues long. In DNA form, the CDR3 reads TGTGCCAGCAGTGACGCGAACACCGGGGAGCTGTTTTTT. Translated, it gives CASSDANTGELFF.

This clonotype was seen at least ten times. The V gene is TRBV7-2, the J gene TRBJ2-5; TRBD2 agrees at 9 bases. J lost 2 bases, V lost 7 bases, and 17 bases had no gene match. This CDR3 has 18 amino acids. Germline values: CDR1 SGHTA, CDR2 FQGNSA. The CDR3 spells CASNSWGTMAGGQETQYF. CDR3 DNA sequence: TGTGCCAGCAACTCCTGGGGGACTATGGCGGGAGGGCAAGAGACCCAGTACTTC.

This clonotype appeared many times. V usage is TRBV29-1 and J usage is TRBJ2-7; a weak D match, TRBD1 (6 bases). Germline-derived CDR1 and CDR2 are SQVTM and ANQGSEA. The CDR3 is 12 residues long. Trimming left V 3 bases short and J 2 bases short, with 8 bases between. For the CDR3, the DNA is TGCAGCGTTGAGACAGGAACCTACGAGCAGTACTTC. Translating gives CSVETGTYEQYF.

This clonotype was observed at least ten times. The chain uses TRBV20-1 and TRBJ2-7, with TRBD2 matching over 12 bases. This CDR3 spans 14 amino acids. Germline values: CDR1 DFQATT, CDR2 SNEGSKA (reference sequence). Trimming cost V 6 bases and J 2 bases; bases outside gene matches: 5. The chain's CDR3 is CSAEGLAGTYEQYF. The CDR3 DNA sequence: TGCAGTGCGGAGGGACTAGCGGGCACCTACGAGCAGTACTTC.

This clonotype showed up many times. This rearrangement joins TRBV20-1 to TRBJ2-7; the D is unclear. Germline V gene data show CDR1 as DFQATT and CDR2 as SNEGSKA (reference sequence). The CDR3 extends over 14 amino acids. V was trimmed by 0 bases and J by 4 bases, leaving 13 bases between them. The CDR3 DNA is TGCAGTGCTAGAGATGTGATAGACCTATACGAGCAGTACTTC. Translated, it gives CSARDVIDLYEQYF.

The chain has TRBV6-1 and TRBJ1-2, with D unclear. Germline V lookup: CDR1 MNHNS, CDR2 SASEGT. Between the trimmed V and J ends, which lost 2 bases and 1 base, there was a span of 8 bases. CDR3 size: 14 residues. This CDR3 reads CASSERLGNYGYTF. In DNA form, the CDR3 reads TGTGCCAGCAGTGAAAGGCTGGGTAACTATGGCTACACCTTC.

This clonotype occurred many times. The V call is TRBV30, the J call TRBJ1-3; D is perhaps TRBD1 (6 bases). Looked up from germline, CDR1 is GTSNPN and CDR2 is SVGIG (reference sequence). Trimming took off 4 bases at V and 4 bases at J, with 14 bases between the two ends. The CDR3 runs 14 residues. CDR3 DNA: TGTGCCTGGACCGAGGGGGATCGAGGAAACACCATATATTTT. Its translation: CAWTEGDRGNTIYF.

The J gene is TRBJ1-5, the V gene TRBV28; 8 nucleotides line up with TRBD1. Germline-derived CDR1 and CDR2 are MDHEN and SYDVKM. V lost 8 bases, J lost 4 bases, and 1 base stayed unmatched. The CDR3 runs to 12 residues. In DNA, the CDR3 is TGTGCCAGCTGGACAGGGAATCAGCCCCAGCATTTT. It encodes CASWTGNQPQHF.

This clonotype was detected many times. The chain combines TRBV11-2 with TRBJ2-2, with 7 bases matching TRBD2. CDR1 and CDR2 (germline): SGHAT, FQNNGV. Losses at the gene ends were 5 bases for V and 5 bases for J; bases not matched to a gene: 5. The CDR3 covers 14 residues. As DNA, the CDR3 is TGTGCCAGCAGCCCGACTAGCTTAACCGGGGAGCTGTTTTTT. This sequence encodes CASSPTSLTGELFF.

This clonotype was seen ten or more times. The rearrangement links TRBV5-6 to TRBJ1-2; 10 bases are shared with TRBD1. The CDR3 totals 14 residues. J was trimmed by 4 bases and V by 3 bases; bases with no gene match: 3. Germline V gene sequence: CDR1 SGHDT, CDR2 YYEEEE. DNA of the CDR3: TGTGCCAGCAGCTGGGACAGGGGTAGCTATGGCTACACCTTC. It specifies CASSWDRGSYGYTF. Complete variable domain (other parts from reference TRBV5-6 and TRBJ1-2): DAGVTQSPTHLIKTRGQQVTLRCSPKSGHDTVSWYQQALGQGPQFIFQYYEEEERQRGNFPDRFSGHQFPNYSSELNVNALLLGDSALYLCASSWDRGSYGYTFGSGTRLTVV.

This chain links TRBV6-5 with TRBJ2-7, with D perhaps TRBD1 (5 bases). Germline V CDR1 and CDR2: MNHEY, SVGAGI. The CDR3 is 15 amino acids. Deletions cut 4 bases from V and 0 bases from J, with 13 bases between. This CDR3 reads CASSSDSTSSYEQYF. CDR3 DNA sequence: TGTGCCAGCAGTTCCGACAGCACCAGCTCCTACGAGCAGTACTTC.

In its sample, this clonotype was seen many times. The chain links TRBV7-8 to TRBJ2-5, with 7 positions matching TRBD2. CDR1 is SGHVS and CDR2 is FQNEAQ in the germline V gene. The CDR3 is 16 residues long. Unmatched junction bases numbered 12, after V lost 5 bases and J lost 3 bases. As DNA, the CDR3 is TGTGCCAGCAGCCAACAGCGGGATAGCATCAAAGAGACCCAGTACTTC. It yields the protein CASSQQRDSIKETQYF.

This clonotype was picked up many times. This could be a read error, since a much larger clone is one nucleotide away. The chain couples TRBV6-2 or TRBV6-3 to TRBJ2-7; a weak D match, TRBD2 (6 bases). Germline assignment: CDR1 MNHEY and CDR2 SVGEGT. Between the trimmed V and J ends, which lost 6 bases and 6 bases, there was a span of 21 bases. The CDR3 loop spans 15 amino acids. DNA for the CDR3: TGTGCCAGCAGACTCGGAGGGCACCCCCGCTGCGAGCAGTACTTC. It encodes CASRLGGHPRCEQYF.

The chain has TRBV10-1 and TRBJ2-5; TRBD1 is a possible D gene (6 bases). Germline V gives CDR1 WNHNN, CDR2 SYGVQD (reference sequence). CDR3 length: 15 residues. Trimming cost V 3 bases and J 5 bases, with 16 bases left between them. The CDR3 here is CASSDRGSGPETQYF. The CDR3 DNA is TGCGCCAGCAGTGACAGGGGTTCCGGTCCGGAGACCCAGTACTTC.

The sample holds many counts of this clonotype. This chain uses TRBV7-9 with TRBJ1-5; D not resolved. Trimming took off 1 base at V and 6 bases at J, with 10 bases between the two ends. From germline, CDR1 is SEHNR and CDR2 FQNEAQ (reference sequence). The CDR3 consists of 14 residues. CDR3 in DNA: TGTGCCAGCAGCTTAGATACGGGAAGTCAGCCCCAGCATTTT. This sequence encodes CASSLDTGSQPQHF.

J is TRBJ1-5 and V is TRBV28; 9 nucleotides agree with TRBD1. The J segment lost 7 bases and the V segment lost 10 bases, leaving 8 bases of the junction unmatched. Per germline, CDR1 MDHEN and CDR2 SYDVKM. The CDR3 extends over 13 amino acids. CDR3 loop: CATLRTGDQPQHF. As DNA, the CDR3 is TGTGCCACCTTAAGGACAGGGGACCAGCCCCAGCATTTT.

This clonotype was recorded only once. This chain links TRBV5-1 with TRBJ2-7, with D possibly TRBD1 on 8 matching bases. Trimming removed 4 bases from V and 4 bases from J, with 15 bases in between. Germline V gene data show CDR1 as SGHRS and CDR2 as YFSETQ. The CDR3 is 14 amino acids. In nucleotides, the CDR3 is TGCGCCAGCAGCACCGACAGGGGAGGGTACGAGCAGTACTTC. It is translated as CASSTDRGGYEQYF.